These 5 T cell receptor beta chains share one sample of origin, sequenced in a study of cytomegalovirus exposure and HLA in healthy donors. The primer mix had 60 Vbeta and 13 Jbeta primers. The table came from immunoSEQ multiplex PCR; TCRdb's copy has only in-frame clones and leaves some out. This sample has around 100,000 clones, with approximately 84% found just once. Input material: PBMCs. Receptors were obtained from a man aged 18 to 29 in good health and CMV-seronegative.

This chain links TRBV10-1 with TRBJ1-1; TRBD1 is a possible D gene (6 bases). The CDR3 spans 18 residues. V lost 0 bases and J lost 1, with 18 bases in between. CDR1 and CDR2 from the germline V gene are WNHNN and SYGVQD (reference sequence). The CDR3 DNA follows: TGCGCCAGCAGTGAGTCAAGGGGGGGGGCGCGAAGGAACACTGAAGCTTTCTTT. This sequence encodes CASSESRGGARRNTEAFF.

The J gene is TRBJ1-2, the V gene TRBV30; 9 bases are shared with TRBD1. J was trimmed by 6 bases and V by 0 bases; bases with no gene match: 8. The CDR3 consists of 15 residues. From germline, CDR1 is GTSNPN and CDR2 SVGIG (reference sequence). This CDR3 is CAWSVLRTGVDGYTF. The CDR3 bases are TGTGCCTGGAGTGTGCTCAGGACAGGGGTTGATGGCTACACCTTC.

CDR3 sequence: CASSDRQPRVGTEAFF. As DNA, the CDR3 is TGTGCCAGCAGCGACAGACAGCCCCGTGTCGGCACTGAAGCTTTCTTT. The rearrangement uses TRBV5-8 and TRBJ1-1, with a weak D call TRBD1 (5 bases). The V gene's germline CDR1 is SGHTS and CDR2 YDEGEE. The CDR3 has 16 residues. V was cut by 4 bases and J by 4 bases, with 20 bases left in between.

The CDR3 region is CASSPSTGGNQPQHF. CDR3 sequence (DNA): TGTGCCAGCTCACCATCGACAGGGGGCAATCAGCCCCAGCATTTT. The genes are TRBV18 and TRBJ1-5; 8 positions agree with TRBD1. CDR3 size: 15 residues. V shed 2 bases and J 2 bases; nucleotides not matched to a gene: 2. Germline V CDR1 and CDR2: KGHSH, LQKENI. Full variable domain (missing parts from reference TRBV18 and TRBJ1-5): NAGVMQNPRHLVRRRGQEARLRCSPMKGHSHVYWYRQLPEEGLKFMVYLQKENIIDESGMPKERFSAEFPKEGPSILRIQQVVRGDSAAYFCASSPSTGGNQPQHFGDGTRLSIL.

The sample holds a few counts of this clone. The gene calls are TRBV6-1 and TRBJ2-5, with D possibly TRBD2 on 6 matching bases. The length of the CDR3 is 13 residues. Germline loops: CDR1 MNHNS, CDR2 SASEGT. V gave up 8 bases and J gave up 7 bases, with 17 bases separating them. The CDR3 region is CASCPTSSTTQYF. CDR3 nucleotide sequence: TGTGCCAGCTGCCCGACTAGTTCAACGACCCAGTACTTC.